The 31 T cell receptor beta chains below come from one sample, sequenced in a study of cytomegalovirus exposure and HLA in healthy donors. Only in-frame clones appear in the TCRdb table, and some are missing; sequencing was by immunoSEQ multiplex PCR. The profile shows about 280,000 clones, around 89% of them singletons. The sample was PBMCs. These receptor sequences come from a young woman in good health and CMV-seronegative.

This chain uses TRBV7-9 with TRBJ2-3, with 8 bases lining up with TRBD2. The CDR3 contains 15 residues. Germline trimming cut 3 bases from V and 5 bases from J; bases unmatched to any gene: 7. Germline V CDR1 and CDR2: SEHNR, FQNEAQ (reference sequence). CDR3 nucleotides: TGTGCCAGCAGCTTGGACGGGAGGGCAGAAGATACGCAGTATTTT. This sequence encodes CASSLDGRAEDTQYF. Full variable domain (missing parts from reference TRBV7-9 and TRBJ2-3): DTGVSQNPRHKITKRGQNVTFRCDPISEHNRLYWYRQTLGQGPEFLTYFQNEAQLEKSRLLSDRFSAERPKGSFSTLEIQRTEQGDSAMYLCASSLDGRAEDTQYFGPGTRLTVL.

The chain combines TRBV28 with TRBJ1-4; maybe TRBD1 (6 bases). The length of the CDR3 is 16 residues. The V and J ends lost 0 bases and 8 bases respectively, with 16 bases between them. Germline loops: CDR1 MDHEN, CDR2 SYDVKM. The CDR3 DNA reads as TGTGCCAGCAGTTTATGGCAACAGGGTGCGAAGGAAAAACTGTTTTTT. It codes for CASSLWQQGAKEKLFF. The full variable domain, with the rest looked up from reference TRBV28 and TRBJ1-4, is DVKVTQSSRYLVKRTGEKVFLECVQDMDHENMFWYRQDPGLGLRLIYFSYDVKMKEKGDIPEGYSVSREKKERFSLILESASTNQTSMYLCASSLWQQGAKEKLFFGSGTQLSVL.

The chain is built from TRBV2 and TRBJ2-5; 7 bases align to TRBD2. The CDR3 totals 15 residues. CDR1 is SNHLY and CDR2 is FYNNEI in the germline V gene. Trimming cost V 7 bases and J 1 base; bases outside gene matches: 9. The CDR3 protein is CASKASGILQETQYF. The CDR3 DNA sequence: TGTGCCAGCAAGGCTAGCGGCATACTCCAAGAGACCCAGTACTTC.

The chain carries TRBV11-2 and TRBJ2-7, with no clear D. From germline, CDR1 is SGHAT and CDR2 FQNNGV. Trimming removed 2 bases at V and 4 bases at J, with 15 bases between. The CDR3 totals 15 residues. CDR3 sequence (DNA): TGTGCCAGCAGCTTACTCTTCGGCAGGTTATACGAGCAGTACTTC. This translates into CASSLLFGRLYEQYF.

The genes are TRBV28 and TRBJ2-3; unclear D gene. Deletions cut 3 bases from V and 0 bases from J, with 10 bases between. The CDR3 consists of 15 residues. Germline CDR1 and CDR2: MDHEN and SYDVKM. The CDR3 loop reads CASSLLAVSTDTQYF. Here the CDR3 DNA reads TGTGCCAGCAGTTTGCTCGCGGTTAGCACAGATACGCAGTATTTT.

The chain carries TRBV7-8 and TRBJ1-5, with TRBD1 matching over 10 bases. The CDR3 contains 16 residues. Looked up from germline, CDR1 is SGHVS and CDR2 is FQNEAQ. The trim removed 2 bases at V and 4 bases at J, leaving 5 bases unmatched. CDR3 coding DNA: TGTGCCAGCAGCTTATGGGACAGGGGCTCGAATCAGCCCCAGCATTTT. It codes for CASSLWDRGSNQPQHF.

As DNA, the CDR3 is TGCGCCAGCAGCTTGGAAGGGACAAACAATCAGCCCCAGCATTTT. This gives the protein CASSLEGTNNQPQHF. This sequence joins TRBV5-1 and TRBJ1-5; TRBD1 might be the D (6 bases). Trimming removed 0 bases at V and 3 bases at J, with 10 bases between. In germline, CDR1 is SGHRS, CDR2 YFSETQ. There are 15 residues in the CDR3.

The chain employs TRBV5-1 and TRBJ1-1, with 9 bases identical to TRBD1. From germline, CDR1 is SGHRS and CDR2 YFSETQ. Losses at the gene ends were 7 bases for V and 1 base for J; bases not matched to a gene: 14. The CDR3 is 17 residues long. This CDR3 is CASGPGQGRGENTEAFF. The CDR3 bases are TGCGCCAGCGGGCCGGGACAGGGTAGGGGAGAGAACACTGAAGCTTTCTTT.

The rearrangement links TRBV10-2 to TRBJ2-7; TRBD2 might be the D (5 bases). The CDR3 is 13 residues long. V was shortened by 4 bases and J by 4 bases, with 11 bases between the two germline ends. Germline CDR1 reads WSHSY; CDR2 reads SAAADI. The chain's CDR3 is CASSGEGGYEQYF. The DNA for the CDR3 is TGCGCCAGCAGTGGAGAGGGTGGGTACGAGCAGTACTTC.

The V call is TRBV28, the J call TRBJ2-7, with D unresolved. Germline V gives CDR1 MDHEN, CDR2 SYDVKM. V shed 4 bases and J shed 0 bases, with 13 bases lying between them. CDR3 size: 15 residues. This CDR3 reads CASSSSLAASYEQYF. DNA for the CDR3: TGTGCCAGCAGTTCCTCTCTCGCGGCCTCCTACGAGCAGTACTTC.

This sequence joins TRBV7-9 and TRBJ2-7; 13 bases align to TRBD2. With V trimmed by 6 bases and J by 4 bases, 3 bases remained unmatched. The CDR3 loop spans 14 amino acids. CDR1 and CDR2 (germline): SEHNR, FQNEAQ (reference sequence). The CDR3 loop reads CASRGTSGIYEQYF. The CDR3 DNA follows: TGTGCCAGCAGAGGGACTAGCGGGATATACGAGCAGTACTTC.

The table lists this clone with a count of one. The CDR3 sequence is CASSLDQQGNTEAFF. The CDR3 DNA sequence: TGTGCCAGCAGCCTTGACCAACAGGGAAACACTGAAGCTTTCTTT. This chain connects TRBV2 to TRBJ1-1, with D perhaps TRBD1 (6 bases). Germline V gene lookup returns CDR1 SNHLY and CDR2 FYNNEI. This CDR3 region has 15 residues. V was pared by 6 bases and J by 2 bases, with 16 bases between.

The chain recombines TRBV5-1 with TRBJ2-5; D unclear. The CDR3 length is 14 residues. The germline V gene encodes CDR1 SGHRS and CDR2 YFSETQ. V lost 4 bases, J lost 5 bases, and 15 bases lay in between. This CDR3 is CASSPQTPTETQYF. Here the CDR3 DNA reads TGCGCCAGCAGCCCCCAGACTCCGACGGAGACCCAGTACTTC. The variable domain in full, completed from reference TRBV5-1 and TRBJ2-5, reads KAGVTQTPRYLIKTRGQQVTLSCSPISGHRSVSWYQQTPGQGLQFLFEYFSETQRNKGNFPGRFSGRQFSNSRSEMNVSTLELGDSALYLCASSPQTPTETQYFGPGTRLLVL.

Written as DNA, the CDR3 is TGCAGTGCTATAAGACAGGATACGCAGTATTTT. Translated: CSAIRQDTQYF. The V call is TRBV20-1, the J call TRBJ2-3, with D tentatively TRBD1 (5 bases). The germline V and J ends were trimmed by 4 bases and 6 bases, with 8 bases remaining between them. The CDR3 covers 11 residues. CDR1 DFQATT and CDR2 SNEGSKA come from the germline V gene (reference sequence).

The V and J genes are TRBV4-3 and TRBJ2-7; 7 bases line up with TRBD2. The CDR3 runs 15 residues. CDR1 and CDR2 from the germline V gene are LGHNA and YSLEER. V lost 4 bases, J lost 1 base, and 7 bases stayed unmatched. The CDR3 sequence: CASSPGASGSYEQYF. CDR3 nucleotide sequence: TGCGCCAGCAGCCCCGGGGCTAGCGGTTCCTACGAGCAGTACTTC.

The chain is built from TRBV28 and TRBJ1-5, with TRBD1 matching 9 bases. From germline, CDR1 is MDHEN and CDR2 SYDVKM. J was trimmed by 7 bases and V by 1 base; bases with no gene match: 20. The CDR3 loop spans 20 amino acids. CDR3 DNA: TGTGCCAGCAGTTTATTGTGGGGTTTCACGGACAGGGGTGTTAGGCAGCCCCAGCATTTT. The encoded protein is CASSLLWGFTDRGVRQPQHF.

The chain joins TRBV5-1 to TRBJ2-5; D is unclear. Trimming removed 3 bases at V and 5 bases at J, with 8 bases between. The germline V gene encodes CDR1 SGHRS and CDR2 YFSETQ. The CDR3 runs to 12 residues. CDR3: CASSSQWETQYF. The CDR3 DNA follows: TGCGCCAGCAGCTCCCAGTGGGAGACCCAGTACTTC.

The gene calls are TRBV5-1 and TRBJ2-4; 7 bases are a match to TRBD1. Looked up from germline, CDR1 is SGHRS and CDR2 is YFSETQ. The V gene end was trimmed by 2 bases and the J gene end by 8 bases; junction bases not matched to a gene: 10. The CDR3 consists of 15 residues. CDR3 sequence reads: CASSLTGDRVDIQYF. The CDR3 DNA reads as TGCGCCAGCAGCTTAACCGGAGACAGGGTGGACATTCAGTACTTC. Together with reference TRBV5-1 and TRBJ2-4, the CDR3 gives the full variable domain: KAGVTQTPRYLIKTRGQQVTLSCSPISGHRSVSWYQQTPGQGLQFLFEYFSETQRNKGNFPGRFSGRQFSNSRSEMNVSTLELGDSALYLCASSLTGDRVDIQYFGAGTRLSVL.

CDR3 bases: TGTGCCAGCAGCGTAGGGGGGGGGTACTACGAGCAGTACTTC. As protein: CASSVGGGYYEQYF. The J gene is TRBJ2-7, the V gene TRBV9; 7 bases map to TRBD2. The ends lost 0 bases at V and 3 bases at J; junction bases unmatched: 3. The CDR3 length is 14 residues. The V gene's germline CDR1 is SGDLS and CDR2 YYNGEE.

The V gene is TRBV15, the J gene TRBJ2-7, with D perhaps matching TRBD1 (6 bases). CDR1 LNHNV and CDR2 YYDKDF come from the germline V gene (reference sequence). V lost 3 bases and J lost 3, with 12 bases in between. CDR3 length: 14 residues. The CDR3 sequence: CATSSGDTHYEQYF. The CDR3 region has the DNA TGTGCCACCAGCAGCGGGGACACCCACTACGAGCAGTACTTC.

The chain combines TRBV5-6 with TRBJ2-1; D not resolved. Trimming took off 0 bases at V and 3 bases at J, with 10 bases between the two ends. Germline CDR1 and CDR2: SGHDT and YYEEEE. The CDR3 has 15 amino acids. This chain's CDR3 is CASSLGHPNYNEQFF. The CDR3 coding sequence is TGTGCCAGCAGCTTGGGGCACCCCAACTACAATGAGCAGTTCTTC. Drawing the rest from reference TRBV5-6 and TRBJ2-1, the complete variable domain is DAGVTQSPTHLIKTRGQQVTLRCSPKSGHDTVSWYQQALGQGPQFIFQYYEEEERQRGNFPDRFSGHQFPNYSSELNVNALLLGDSALYLCASSLGHPNYNEQFFGPGTRLTVL.

V is TRBV5-1 and J is TRBJ2-7; TRBD2 matches at 7 bases. J was trimmed by 2 bases and V by 3 bases; bases with no gene match: 8. This CDR3 comprises 15 residues. Germline lookup yields CDR1 SGHRS and CDR2 YFSETQ. The CDR3 sequence is CASSYTGLEAYEQYF. The DNA for the CDR3 is TGCGCCAGCAGCTATACTGGACTAGAAGCCTACGAGCAGTACTTC.

The rearrangement links TRBV19 to TRBJ2-1; the match to TRBD2 covers 12 bases. The CDR3 runs 15 residues. V gave up 4 bases and J gave up 6 bases; unmatched junction bases: 4. Germline V gene lookup returns CDR1 LNHDA and CDR2 SQIVND (reference sequence). The CDR3: CASSTASGRANEQFF. CDR3 DNA sequence: TGTGCCAGTAGTACCGCTAGCGGGAGGGCCAATGAGCAGTTCTTC.

This clone was seen more than once but under ten times. One end of the junction does not line up with germline, which may come from a read error. This chain connects TRBV7-7 to TRBJ2-5; 13 positions agree with TRBD2. Germline CDR1 reads SSHAT; CDR2 reads FNYEAQ (reference sequence). There are 17 residues in the CDR3. CDR3 DNA sequence: TGTGCTAGCAGCCAGGAGCGGACTAGCGGGAGTGTGGGGACCCAGTACTTC. This translates into CASSQERTSGSVGTQYF.

The chain is built from TRBV7-8 and TRBJ2-7; the D gene is possibly TRBD1 (5 bases). The CDR3 is made up of 14 amino acids. V was clipped by 0 bases and J by 2 bases, with 8 bases between them. CDR1 and CDR2 (germline): SGHVS, FQNEAQ. The chain's CDR3 is CASSLAETAYEQYF. CDR3 DNA: TGTGCCAGCAGCTTAGCGGAGACAGCCTACGAGCAGTACTTC.

This chain joins TRBV27 and TRBJ2-3; 7 nucleotides line up with TRBD2. With 0 bases clipped from V and 4 bases from J, the junction kept 4 bases outside the gene matches. Germline CDR1 reads MNHEY; CDR2 reads SMNVEV (reference sequence). The CDR3 covers 15 residues. The CDR3 coding sequence is TGTGCCAGCAGTTTATCGGGAGGGCCAGCAGATACGCAGTATTTT. Its protein product is CASSLSGGPADTQYF.

The V and J genes are TRBV1 and TRBJ2-1; the listed D gene, TRBD2, was not tested against the DNA. TRBV1 is a listed pseudogene. CDR3 length: 14 amino acids. CDR3 protein: CTSSRAGAHYEQFF. For the CDR3, the DNA is TGCACCAGCAGCCGAGCGGGAGCTCACTACGAGCAGTTCTTC.

The V call is TRBV7-2, the J call TRBJ2-3; possibly TRBD2 for D (6 bases). Per germline, CDR1 SGHTA and CDR2 FQGNSA. Trimming pared 6 bases from V and 6 bases from J, leaving 13 bases between. CDR3 size: 13 residues. CDR3 in amino acids: CASRELASDTQYF. The CDR3 bases are TGTGCCAGCAGAGAACTAGCCTCGGATACGCAGTATTTT. Full variable domain (remainder filled in from reference TRBV7-2 and TRBJ2-3): GAGVSQSPSNKVTEKGKDVELRCDPISGHTALYWYRQSLGQGLEFLIYFQGNSAPDKSGLPSDRFSAERTGGSVSTLTIQRTQQEDSAVYLCASRELASDTQYFGPGTRLTVL.

This clone was picked up a small number of times. The chain joins TRBV6-4 to TRBJ2-3; tentative D call: TRBD2 (6 bases). This CDR3 region has 14 residues. V was cut by 3 bases and J by 6 bases, with 13 bases left in between. Germline V gene lookup returns CDR1 MRHNA and CDR2 SNTAGT. As DNA, the CDR3 is TGTGCCAGCAGTGAGGGCAGGGAGGCGGATACGCAGTATTTT. Protein sequence: CASSEGREADTQYF.

The V call is TRBV6-5, the J call TRBJ2-3; TRBD1 matches at 7 bases. The V gene's germline CDR1 is MNHEY and CDR2 SVGAGI. This CDR3 is built from 13 residues. Trimming cost V 6 bases and J 4 bases; bases outside gene matches: 4. The CDR3: CASSHQGADTQYF. CDR3 coding DNA: TGTGCCAGCAGCCACCAGGGGGCAGATACGCAGTATTTT.

The V call is TRBV6-1, the J call TRBJ1-2; D perhaps matches TRBD1 (6 bases). V was clipped by 6 bases and J by 4 bases, with 18 bases between them. CDR3 size: 15 residues. Germline loops: CDR1 MNHNS, CDR2 SASEGT. Here the CDR3 DNA reads TGTGCCAGCAGAAAATACCAAACAGGGAGCTATGGCTACACCTTC. It codes for CASRKYQTGSYGYTF.